Following are 27 T cell receptor beta chains from one sample sequenced in a study of Graves' ophthalmopathy and Graves' hyperthyroidism. RNA transcripts yielded amplified TCR beta CDR3 regions. RT-PCR in the first round used HTBI primers; a second-round multiplex PCR followed. TCRdb ran MiXCR on the multiplex PCR reads and lists one entry per CDR3 protein. The table records 340,000 or so distinct CDR3 sequences, roughly a sixth of them present only once. The sample comprised peripheral blood. The receptors were gathered from an adult man with Graves' ophthalmopathy.

This clonotype was found many times. The V gene is TRBV5-1, the J gene TRBJ2-2, with TRBD1 as a possible D gene (5 bases). The length of the CDR3 is 15 residues. Trimming shortened V by 4 bases and J by 0 bases, and 10 bases separated the two germline ends. Germline CDR1 reads SGHRS; CDR2 reads YFSETQ. CDR3 in amino acids: CASSPRQTNTGELFF. CDR3 in DNA: TGCGCCAGCAGCCCGAGACAGACGAACACCGGGGAGCTGTTTTTT.

This chain uses TRBV4-1 with TRBJ2-7, with 7 bases lining up with TRBD1. V lost 2 bases to trimming and J lost 3 bases; unmatched junction nucleotides: 13. This CDR3 is 17 amino acids long. Germline-derived CDR1 and CDR2 are MGHRA and YSYEKL. The CDR3 bases are TGCGCCAGCAGCCAAAAACCTCAGGGGGTGAGGGGCTACGAGCAGTACTTC. The encoded protein is CASSQKPQGVRGYEQYF.

DNA for the CDR3: TGTGCCAGCAGTCCTTCCAGTAGCGGGAGAGGGGAGCAGTACTTC. It codes for CASSPSSSGRGEQYF. The V gene is TRBV28, the J gene TRBJ2-7, with 9 bases matching TRBD2. V was pared by 5 bases and J by 7 bases, with 12 bases of the junction left unmatched. In germline, CDR1 is MDHEN, CDR2 SYDVKM. The CDR3 spans 15 residues.

This sequence joins TRBV19 and TRBJ2-5; 9 bases fit TRBD2. The CDR3 is made up of 17 amino acids. V lost 3 bases and J lost 4; bases outside the gene matches: 12. Germline-derived CDR1 and CDR2 are LNHDA and SQIVND (reference sequence). The CDR3 region is CASSINSGGVISETQYF. The CDR3 DNA sequence: TGTGCCAGTAGTATTAATAGCGGGGGAGTTATTTCAGAGACCCAGTACTTC.

At least ten counts were recorded for this clonotype. The CDR3: CASSQAAGFNQPQHF. CDR3 nucleotides: TGCGCCAGCAGCCAAGCGGCTGGTTTCAATCAGCCCCAGCATTTT. The chain joins TRBV4-3 to TRBJ1-5; unclear D gene. Trimming removed 1 base from V and 3 bases from J, with 10 bases in between. The CDR3 runs to 15 residues. Per germline, CDR1 LGHNA and CDR2 YSLEER.

This clonotype was counted between two and nine times. The rearrangement joins TRBV27 to TRBJ2-5; no firm D call. The CDR3 runs 15 residues. With 2 bases removed from V and 4 bases from J, the gap between germline ends came to 14 bases. Germline V gene data show CDR1 as MNHEY and CDR2 as SMNVEV (reference sequence). CDR3 bases: TGTGCCAGCAGTTTAAGTGTCCGGAAAGCAGAGACCCAGTACTTC. Amino acids: CASSLSVRKAETQYF.

This clonotype was seen repeatedly, ten times or more. J is TRBJ2-7 and V is TRBV20-1; no definite D call. The CDR3 sequence is 14 residues long. The V end lost 3 bases, the J end lost 6 bases, and 18 bases lay between the germline ends. Per the germline V gene, CDR1 is DFQATT and CDR2 is SNEGSKA (reference sequence). This CDR3 reads CSARLTADPIEQYF. CDR3 sequence (DNA): TGCAGTGCTAGGCTTACGGCGGATCCCATCGAGCAGTACTTC.

This clonotype was counted at least ten times. This chain links TRBV30 with TRBJ2-7; D might be TRBD2 (6 bases). Germline V gives CDR1 GTSNPN, CDR2 SVGIG (reference sequence). V was cut by 4 bases and J by 5 bases, with 18 bases left in between. The CDR3 is 14 residues long. The CDR3 nucleotides read TGTGCCTGGACCCCTCGGGGGTATCGGGACGAGCAGTACTTC. Protein product: CAWTPRGYRDEQYF.

This clonotype was observed many times. The V call is TRBV5-6, the J call TRBJ1-2; a possible D gene is TRBD1 (5 bases). Trimming removed 2 bases at V and 8 bases at J, with 13 bases between. In germline, CDR1 is SGHDT, CDR2 YYEEEE. The CDR3 has 13 residues. The CDR3 protein is CASSLSRSGGYTF. DNA for the CDR3: TGTGCCAGCAGCTTATCCAGATCAGGGGGCTACACCTTC. Complete variable domain (other parts from reference TRBV5-6 and TRBJ1-2): DAGVTQSPTHLIKTRGQQVTLRCSPKSGHDTVSWYQQALGQGPQFIFQYYEEEERQRGNFPDRFSGHQFPNYSSELNVNALLLGDSALYLCASSLSRSGGYTFGSGTRLTVV.

This clonotype was counted at least ten times. The V and J genes are TRBV3-1 and TRBJ2-7, with 11 positions matching TRBD2. Germline loops: CDR1 LGHDT, CDR2 YNNKEL (reference sequence). V shed 0 bases and J 2 bases; nucleotides not matched to a gene: 9. The CDR3 loop spans 18 amino acids. The CDR3 region has the DNA TGTGCCAGCAGCCAAGATCGGGGACTAGCGGTGACGACCTACGAGCAGTACTTC. It codes for CASSQDRGLAVTTYEQYF.

This clonotype occurred many times. This chain links TRBV29-1 with TRBJ2-2; D is perhaps TRBD1 (5 bases). With 5 bases removed from V and 6 bases from J, the gap between germline ends came to 16 bases. The CDR3 covers 14 residues. Germline V gives CDR1 SQVTM, CDR2 ANQGSEA. The CDR3 loop reads CSVSVGQMSGELFF. Here the CDR3 DNA reads TGCAGCGTTAGTGTCGGACAAATGTCCGGGGAGCTGTTTTTT.

The chain combines TRBV9 with TRBJ1-1; D gene unclear. Trimming cost V 1 base and J 5 bases, with 9 bases left between them. The germline V gene has CDR1 SGDLS and CDR2 YYNGEE. This CDR3 has 13 residues. CDR3 nucleotide sequence: TGTGCCAGCAGCGTATTTCCGGAGACTGAAGCTTTCTTT. Its protein product is CASSVFPETEAFF.

This clonotype was picked up many times. CDR3 region: CASSTPRGAENTEAFF. As DNA, the CDR3 is TGTGCCAGTAGTACTCCCAGAGGGGCGGAGAACACTGAAGCTTTCTTT. The chain is built from TRBV19 and TRBJ1-1; TRBD1 might be the D (5 bases). The CDR3 length is 16 residues. Per germline, CDR1 LNHDA and CDR2 SQIVND (reference sequence). V lost 4 bases and J lost 1, with 16 bases in between.

This clonotype was detected many times. The chain is built from TRBV6-5 and TRBJ1-2, with 9 bases lining up with TRBD1. The ends lost 4 bases at V and 0 bases at J; junction bases unmatched: 9. Germline loops: CDR1 MNHEY, CDR2 SVGAGI. This CDR3 contains 17 residues. The DNA for the CDR3 is TGTGCCAGCAGTTTAACCGGGACAGGGTACGCTAACTATGGCTACACCTTC. Translated, it gives CASSLTGTGYANYGYTF.

This CDR3 is CASTPRGQGISPLHF. DNA of the CDR3: TGTGCCAGCACACCTCGAGGACAGGGTATATCACCCCTCCACTTT. The V and J genes are TRBV2 and TRBJ1-6, with 8 bases identical to TRBD1. From germline, CDR1 is SNHLY and CDR2 FYNNEI. Unmatched junction bases numbered 12, after V lost 7 bases and J lost 10 bases. The CDR3 has 15 residues.

This clonotype was observed at least ten times. This rearrangement joins TRBV19 to TRBJ1-2; D may be TRBD1 (5 bases). V lost 3 bases and J 2 bases, leaving 7 bases between the germline ends. Germline V gives CDR1 LNHDA, CDR2 SQIVND (reference sequence). The CDR3 spans 13 residues. In DNA form, the CDR3 reads TGTGCCAGTAGTATTGAGGGGAACTATGGCTACACCTTC. Encoded protein: CASSIEGNYGYTF.

The CDR3 spells CASSWDSSGANVLTF. The CDR3 region has the DNA TGTGCCAGCAGTTGGGACAGCTCTGGGGCCAACGTCCTGACTTTC. The chain has TRBV6-2 or TRBV6-3 and TRBJ2-6; 7 bases map to TRBD1. Germline trimming cut 4 bases from V and 0 bases from J; bases unmatched to any gene: 0. The CDR3 sequence is 15 residues long. Looked up from germline, CDR1 is MNHEY and CDR2 is SVGEGT.

Many counts were recorded for this clonotype. A read error may explain this, as a much larger clone is one base away. This rearrangement joins TRBV12-3 or TRBV12-4 to TRBJ1-1, with D unresolved. CDR3 length: 12 amino acids. CDR3 amino acids: CARSYMNTEAFF. The CDR3 DNA is TGTGCCCGCAGCTATATGAACACTGAAGCTTTCTTT.

The genes are TRBV29-1 and TRBJ1-2; D gene ambiguous. Germline V gene lookup returns CDR1 SQVTM and CDR2 ANQGSEA. Trimming cost V 1 base and J 1 base, with 10 bases left between them. The length of the CDR3 is 14 residues. The CDR3 sequence: CSVEVAGFNYGYTF. CDR3 DNA sequence: TGCAGCGTTGAAGTAGCCGGGTTTAACTATGGCTACACCTTC.

The rearrangement joins TRBV18 to TRBJ1-2; D is uncertain. The CDR3 is 13 amino acids. V was trimmed by 5 bases and J by 7 bases, leaving 14 bases between them. Germline V CDR1 and CDR2: KGHSH, LQKENI. The CDR3, as DNA: TGTGCCAGCTCAGTGGAACCCATTTCTGGCTACACCTTC. Translated, it gives CASSVEPISGYTF.

CDR3 nucleotide sequence: TGTGCCGGACAGGGGAGTTGGGGCACTGAAGCTTTCTTT. Protein: CAGQGSWGTEAFF. The chain uses TRBV10-3 and TRBJ1-1, with 9 nucleotides matching TRBD1. The V gene end was trimmed by 11 bases and the J gene end by 4 bases; junction bases not matched to a gene: 8. CDR1 is ENHRY, CDR2 SYGVKD, per germline. This CDR3 spans 13 amino acids.

This clonotype was counted ten times or more. This chain links TRBV7-2 with TRBJ2-7, with a possible D match to TRBD1 (6 bases). Trimming stripped 6 bases from V and 6 bases from J, with 21 bases between. CDR3 length equals 15 residues. Germline V gene lookup returns CDR1 SGHTA and CDR2 FQGNSA. DNA of the CDR3: TGTGCCAGCAGGCCACGAAACAGGGTTCACCTCGAGCAGTACTTC. Translated, it gives CASRPRNRVHLEQYF.

This clonotype came up many times. V usage is TRBV28 and J usage is TRBJ2-7; the D is unclear. V dropped 2 bases and J dropped 2 bases, with 10 bases sitting between them. Germline assignment: CDR1 MDHEN and CDR2 SYDVKM. The CDR3 runs to 14 residues. CDR3 protein: CASSLPQTTYEQYF. The CDR3 DNA sequence: TGTGCCAGCAGTTTACCCCAGACAACCTACGAGCAGTACTTC.

Only a few counts were recorded for this clonotype. The chain recombines TRBV20-1 with TRBJ1-2; the D is unclear. Germline V lookup: CDR1 DFQATT, CDR2 SNEGSKA (reference sequence). The germline V and J ends were trimmed by 1 base and 7 bases, with 4 bases remaining between them. The CDR3 is made up of 10 amino acids. The CDR3 DNA reads TGCAGTGCTAGAGGGGTTGGCTACACCTTC. It codes for CSARGVGYTF.

In this sample, this clonotype turned up many times. This CDR3 is CASSYSGRSYEQYF. As DNA, the CDR3 is TGTGCCAGCAGTTACTCTGGACGCTCCTACGAGCAGTACTTC. V usage is TRBV6-5 and J usage is TRBJ2-7; D unclear. CDR3 length equals 14 residues. Trimming left V 0 bases short and J 0 bases short, with 6 bases between. In germline, CDR1 is MNHEY, CDR2 SVGAGI.

This clonotype was detected many times. This sequence joins TRBV30 and TRBJ1-1, with a tentative D call TRBD1 (5 bases). The germline V and J ends were trimmed by 4 bases and 4 bases, with 13 bases remaining between them. Germline values: CDR1 GTSNPN, CDR2 SVGIG (reference sequence). The CDR3 is 13 residues long. The CDR3 sequence is CAWTPGASTEAFF. The CDR3 nucleotides read TGTGCCTGGACCCCCGGGGCTAGCACTGAAGCTTTCTTT. Full variable domain (outside the CDR3, taken from reference TRBV30 and TRBJ1-1): SQTIHQWPATLVQPVGSPLSLECTVEGTSNPNLYWYRQAAGRGLQLLFYSVGIGQISSEVPQNLSASRPQDRQFILSSKKLLLSDSGFYLCAWTPGASTEAFFGQGTRLTVV.

Many counts were recorded for this clonotype. The chain couples TRBV12-3 or TRBV12-4 to TRBJ2-7; D possibly corresponds to TRBD2 (5 bases). CDR3 length: 12 residues. Trimming cost V 5 bases and J 11 bases, with 16 bases left between them. The CDR3 sequence: CASSGDRGAKYF. The CDR3 bases are TGTGCCAGCAGTGGAGATCGGGGAGCTAAGTACTTC.